The 29 T cell receptor beta chains given below trace back to one sample, sequenced in a study of regulatory T cells in long-lasting Graves disease. The time point: persistent/refractory GD, antithyroid drugs over 5 years with positive TRAb. PBMC-derived RNA was used for the TCR library. iRepertoire HTBI primers and Arm-PCR of CDR3 regions built TCR beta libraries. TCRdb reanalysed the multiplex PCR reads using MiXCR and keeps one entry per CDR3 protein. The sample carries about 470,000 distinct CDR3 sequences, about 22% recorded once. The sample consisted of peripheral blood mononuclear cells (PBMCs), taken when the disease was refractory, from a patient treated with antithyroid drugs. The receptor set was obtained from a female donor with Graves disease.

The J gene is TRBJ1-4, the V gene TRBV6-9; the D gene is possibly TRBD1 (5 bases). The CDR3 runs to 14 residues. The V gene's germline CDR1 is MNHGY and CDR2 SVAAGI. V was cut by 3 bases and J by 7 bases, with 12 bases left in between. The chain's CDR3 is CASSYSRAVEKLFF. The CDR3, as DNA: TGTGCCAGCAGTTACTCCAGGGCGGTTGAAAAACTGTTTTTT.

The rearrangement uses TRBV28 and TRBJ1-1; a weak D match, TRBD1 (5 bases). Germline CDR1 is MDHEN and CDR2 is SYDVKM. The CDR3 has 13 amino acids. The V end lost 6 bases, the J end lost 7 bases, and 15 bases lay between the germline ends. CDR3 sequence reads: CASSPDGALEAFF. DNA of the CDR3: TGTGCCAGCAGCCCCGACGGGGCTCTTGAAGCTTTCTTT.

Here the CDR3 DNA reads TGTGCCAGCAGTTTCTTAAAATATAGCGGGACCTACGAGCAGTACTTC. Translated: CASSFLKYSGTYEQYF. The genes are TRBV6-5 and TRBJ2-7; 8 bases map to TRBD2. The germline gives CDR1 MNHEY, CDR2 SVGAGI. This CDR3 spans 16 amino acids. V gave up 4 bases and J gave up 2 bases; unmatched junction bases: 10.

This clonotype turned up a few times. The rearrangement uses TRBV4-1 and TRBJ1-5; the D gene is possibly TRBD1 (6 bases). The CDR3 loop spans 15 amino acids. V lost 4 bases and J lost 3, with 13 bases in between. The germline CDR1 and CDR2 sequences are MGHRA and YSYEKL. The chain's CDR3 is CASSPPTGVNQPQHF. CDR3 nucleotides: TGCGCCAGCAGCCCCCCGACAGGCGTCAATCAGCCCCAGCATTTT.

This clonotype came up a few times. The chain links TRBV19 to TRBJ2-7; 9 bases line up with TRBD2. The CDR3 covers 14 residues. Germline CDR1 is LNHDA and CDR2 is SQIVND (reference sequence). The J segment lost 2 bases and the V segment lost 6 bases, leaving 5 bases of the junction unmatched. The CDR3 DNA reads as TGTGCCAGTAGCGCGGGACTAGCTACCTACGAGCAGTACTTC. Translation: CASSAGLATYEQYF.

This clonotype came up many times. The rearrangement joins TRBV11-2 to TRBJ1-4, with a weak D call TRBD1 (6 bases). The CDR3 runs to 15 residues. CDR1 SGHAT and CDR2 FQNNGV come from the germline V gene. V lost 1 base, J lost 8 bases, and 14 bases lay in between. The CDR3, as DNA: TGTGCCAGCAGCTTAGGGGAGACAGGAGGCGAAAAACTGTTTTTT. Protein sequence: CASSLGETGGEKLFF.

This clonotype was detected many times. This rearrangement joins TRBV12-3 or TRBV12-4 to TRBJ1-4; no clear D gene. V lost 7 bases to trimming and J lost 10 bases, with 16 bases between them. There are 13 residues in the CDR3. CDR3 sequence (DNA): TGTGCCAGCACGATTGGGGTCGTTAGAAAACTGTTTTTT. It encodes CASTIGVVRKLFF.

The V gene is TRBV12-5, the J gene TRBJ2-2; no definite D call. V was clipped by 0 bases and J by 1 base, with 15 bases between them. CDR1 and CDR2 (germline): LGHNT, FRNRAP. This CDR3 region has 18 residues. CDR3 residues: CASGLVPTGQLNTGELFF. CDR3 DNA: TGTGCTAGTGGTTTGGTCCCGACTGGTCAGCTGAACACCGGGGAGCTGTTTTTT. Variable domain in full (rest from reference TRBV12-5 and TRBJ2-2): DARVTQTPRHKVTEMGQEVTMRCQPILGHNTVFWYRQTMMQGLELLAYFRNRAPLDDSGMPKDRFSAEMPDATLATLKIQPSEPRDSAVYFCASGLVPTGQLNTGELFFGEGSRLTVL.

This clonotype was seen a few times. At one end, the junction sequence differs from germline, possibly due to a read error. The chain has TRBV30 and TRBJ2-7; tentatively, D is TRBD1 (6 bases). The V gene's germline CDR1 is GTSNPN and CDR2 SVGIG (reference sequence). The CDR3 is 15 amino acids. The CDR3 reads CAWSVKGDGTYEQCF. CDR3 nucleotide sequence: TGTGCCTGGAGTGTAAAGGGGGACGGCACCTACGAGCAGTGCTTC.

This rearrangement joins TRBV6-2 or TRBV6-3 to TRBJ1-6, with D possibly being TRBD1 (5 bases). CDR1 and CDR2 (germline): MNHEY, SVGEGT. CDR3 length: 17 amino acids. V gave up 7 bases and J gave up 6 bases, with 22 bases separating them. CDR3 region: CASTPLAGQRGNSPLHF. CDR3 DNA sequence: TGTGCCAGCACCCCCCTGGCCGGGCAGAGGGGTAATTCACCCCTCCACTTT.

This clonotype was seen at least ten times. The chain carries TRBV27 and TRBJ2-5; D gene unclear. Germline V gene sequence: CDR1 MNHEY, CDR2 SMNVEV (reference sequence). The CDR3 covers 13 residues. Trimming stripped 5 bases from V and 5 bases from J, with 12 bases between. The CDR3: CASSINVQETQYF. The CDR3 DNA follows: TGTGCCAGCAGTATCAACGTGCAGGAGACCCAGTACTTC.

This clonotype occurred many times. The chain combines TRBV7-2 with TRBJ2-7, with TRBD2 identical over 8 bases. The CDR3 runs 13 residues. Trimming took 4 bases from V and 6 from J; bases not matched to a gene: 5. Germline CDR1 SGHTA, CDR2 FQGNSA. The DNA of the CDR3 is TGTGCCAGCAGCTCGGGACTAGTAAGCGAGCAGTACTTC. Translated, it gives CASSSGLVSEQYF.

About this clonotype itself: A clone one base away is much larger, so this may be a read error. The J gene is TRBJ1-1, the V gene TRBV6-1; D is uncertain. Germline-derived CDR1 and CDR2 are MNHNS and SASEGT. The CDR3 covers 13 residues. CDR3 bases: TGTGCCAGCAGTGAAGCGGTGAACACTGAAACTTTCTTT. This sequence encodes CASSEAVNTETFF.

This clonotype was seen only a few times. This chain links TRBV28 with TRBJ2-2; D ambiguous. The CDR3 runs to 13 residues. Deletions cut 3 bases from V and 4 bases from J, with 6 bases between. Germline V CDR1 and CDR2: MDHEN, SYDVKM. CDR3 residues: CASSFLFTGELFF. In DNA, the CDR3 is TGTGCCAGCAGTTTTTTATTCACCGGGGAGCTGTTTTTT.

The chain has TRBV2 and TRBJ2-7; 8 bases map to TRBD1. Germline assignment: CDR1 SNHLY and CDR2 FYNNEI. V dropped 7 bases and J dropped 3; count of bases not matched to a gene: 14. The CDR3 spans 16 residues. The CDR3, as DNA: TGTGCCAGCACCGGACAACGAGGACAGGGCCTCTACGAGCAGTACTTC. It yields the protein CASTGQRGQGLYEQYF.

V gene TRBV18 combines with J gene TRBJ1-1; possibly TRBD1 for D (5 bases). This CDR3 has 13 amino acids. V lost 4 bases and J lost 4, with 10 bases in between. In germline, CDR1 is KGHSH, CDR2 LQKENI. The CDR3 bases are TGTGCCAGCTCACTCGAGACAGTCACTGAAGCTTTCTTT. Translated, it gives CASSLETVTEAFF.

The table lists this clonotype with a few counts. The chain uses TRBV4-2 and TRBJ2-7; D not resolved. The CDR3 length is 16 residues. Trimming cost V 1 base and J 5 bases, with 18 bases left between them. Germline assignment: CDR1 LGHNA and CDR2 YNFKEQ. The CDR3 DNA reads as TGTGCCAGCAGCCAAGCGTTTGAAGGGCGGTGGAACGAGCAGTACTTC. It yields the protein CASSQAFEGRWNEQYF.

This clonotype was picked up many times. The chain recombines TRBV20-1 with TRBJ2-5; 7 bases map to TRBD2. V lost 0 bases and J lost 6; bases outside the gene matches: 7. There are 14 residues in the CDR3. CDR1 DFQATT and CDR2 SNEGSKA come from the germline V gene (reference sequence). The CDR3 bases are TGCAGTGCTAGAGACCGGACTAGTCATCAGACCCAGTACTTC. Protein: CSARDRTSHQTQYF.

The chain employs TRBV28 and TRBJ2-7; 8 nucleotides agree with TRBD2. V lost 3 bases, J lost 0 bases, and 4 bases stayed unmatched. CDR3 length equals 15 residues. Germline CDR1 reads MDHEN; CDR2 reads SYDVKM. As DNA, the CDR3 is TGTGCCAGCAGTTTGGGCGGGGGGCCCTCCTACGAGCAGTACTTC. The encoded protein is CASSLGGGPSYEQYF.

This clonotype was seen only a few times. This chain connects TRBV19 to TRBJ1-2; tentative D call: TRBD1 (6 bases). This CDR3 has 15 residues. In germline, CDR1 is LNHDA, CDR2 SQIVND (reference sequence). Trimming took off 2 bases at V and 4 bases at J, with 14 bases between the two ends. The CDR3 nucleotides are TGTGCCAGTAGTATATCGACAGGAGGGGGCTATGGCTACACCTTC. Translating gives CASSISTGGGYGYTF. Drawing the rest from reference TRBV19 and TRBJ1-2, the complete variable domain is DGGITQSPKYLFRKEGQNVTLSCEQNLNHDAMYWYRQDPGQGLRLIYYSQIVNDFQKGDIAEGYSVSREKKESFPLTVTSAQKNPTAFYLCASSISTGGGYGYTFGSGTRLTVV.

Here the CDR3 DNA reads TGTGCCAGCAGTGTTCAGGGGCCCCAAGAGACCCAGTACTTC. Encoded protein: CASSVQGPQETQYF. This chain connects TRBV2 to TRBJ2-5, with TRBD1 as a possible D gene (6 bases). The V and J ends lost 4 bases and 1 base respectively, with 10 bases between them. Looked up from germline, CDR1 is SNHLY and CDR2 is FYNNEI. The CDR3 is 14 residues long.

This clonotype was observed many times. The chain employs TRBV27 and TRBJ1-4; 9 bases align to TRBD1. The J segment lost 6 bases and the V segment lost 5 bases, leaving 7 bases of the junction unmatched. The CDR3 extends over 15 amino acids. Per germline, CDR1 MNHEY and CDR2 SMNVEV (reference sequence). The CDR3 DNA reads TGTGCCAGCAGTCCACGGACAGGGGTCGATGAAAAACTGTTTTTT. It encodes CASSPRTGVDEKLFF. The variable domain in full, completed from reference TRBV27 and TRBJ1-4, reads EAQVTQNPRYLITVTGKKLTVTCSQNMNHEYMSWYRQDPGLGLRQIYYSMNVEVTDKGDVPEGYKVSRKEKRNFPLILESPSPNQTSLYFCASSPRTGVDEKLFFGSGTQLSVL.

This clonotype showed up many times. CDR3 in DNA: TGTGCCAGCACCCTTACCACGGGAGGCGGGGGTGGCTACGAGCAGTACTTC. Residues: CASTLTTGGGGGYEQYF. The rearrangement joins TRBV6-1 to TRBJ2-7; TRBD2 matches 7 bases. V lost 7 bases, J lost 3 bases, and 18 bases stayed unmatched. The CDR3 has 17 residues. Germline V gene lookup returns CDR1 MNHNS and CDR2 SASEGT.

The chain combines TRBV7-8 with TRBJ2-3; maybe TRBD2 (6 bases). Germline V gives CDR1 SGHVS, CDR2 FQNEAQ. This CDR3 comprises 16 residues. V was shortened by 5 bases and J by 4 bases, with 19 bases between the two germline ends. CDR3 coding DNA: TGTGCCAGCAGCAACACGGCGGGATGGGGGGCAGATACGCAGTATTTT. As protein: CASSNTAGWGADTQYF.

This clonotype was seen only a few times. The chain couples TRBV2 to TRBJ2-1, with 7 positions matching TRBD1. The CDR3 has 16 amino acids. Germline lookup yields CDR1 SNHLY and CDR2 FYNNEI. V shed 6 bases, J shed 3 bases, and the junction held 11 bases outside the gene matches. CDR3: CASSRFDRVGYNEQFF. Here the CDR3 DNA reads TGTGCCAGCAGCCGATTCGACAGGGTAGGCTACAATGAGCAGTTCTTC.

This clonotype was seen many times. This rearrangement joins TRBV12-3 or TRBV12-4 to TRBJ1-5; maybe TRBD1 (5 bases). This CDR3 is 15 amino acids long. V was clipped by 5 bases and J by 2 bases, with 13 bases between them. CDR3: CASSPGTVGNQPQHF. In DNA, the CDR3 is TGTGCCAGCAGTCCCGGGACCGTGGGCAATCAGCCCCAGCATTTT.

This clonotype was counted only a few times. The chain joins TRBV19 to TRBJ1-5, with no clear D. CDR1 and CDR2 from the germline V gene are LNHDA and SQIVND (reference sequence). V was pared by 10 bases and J by 4 bases, with 17 bases between. The CDR3 sequence is 14 residues long. The CDR3 nucleotides read TGTGCCACCACGAATGACGGAGGAAATCAGCCCCAGCATTTT. Its protein product is CATTNDGGNQPQHF.

The J gene is TRBJ2-2, the V gene TRBV14; perhaps TRBD2 as D (5 bases). Trimming cost V 4 bases and J 5 bases, with 11 bases left between them. The CDR3 extends over 14 amino acids. Germline V gene data show CDR1 as SGHDN and CDR2 as FVKESK. The CDR3 here is CASSLSTGTGELFF. The DNA for the CDR3 is TGTGCCAGCAGCCTCTCGACGGGAACCGGGGAGCTGTTTTTT.

This clonotype came up a few times. V is TRBV19 and J is TRBJ1-5; the D gene is possibly TRBD1 (5 bases). CDR3 length equals 18 residues. Deletions cut 3 bases from V and 1 base from J, with 19 bases between. The germline CDR1 and CDR2 sequences are LNHDA and SQIVND (reference sequence). The CDR3 nucleotides are TGTGCCAGTAGTATGGGGAGCGGGACCTTCATGAGCAATCAGCCCCAGCATTTT. It yields the protein CASSMGSGTFMSNQPQHF. The variable domain in full, completed from reference TRBV19 and TRBJ1-5, reads DGGITQSPKYLFRKEGQNVTLSCEQNLNHDAMYWYRQDPGQGLRLIYYSQIVNDFQKGDIAEGYSVSREKKESFPLTVTSAQKNPTAFYLCASSMGSGTFMSNQPQHFGDGTRLSIL.